The 8 T cell receptor beta chains listed next were all sequenced from one sample in a study of OX40 agonist ivuxolimab in advanced cancers. Using immunoSEQ multiplex PCR, the repertoire was profiled, and TCRdb retains in-frame clones only, with some absent. The profile covers about 120,000 clones, with just over 90% appearing a single time and over 0.15% taken by the ten largest. The sequences come from CD4+ or CD8+ T cells sorted from blood, collected in a trial of the OX40 agonist ivuxolimab. The receptors shown here come from an adult with an advanced solid tumor such as melanoma, head and neck, liver or kidney cancer.

CDR3 amino acids: CASTMGGRGNEQFF. DNA for the CDR3: TGTGCCAGTACCATGGGTGGCAGGGGGAATGAGCAGTTCTTC. The gene calls are TRBV19 and TRBJ2-1; 7 bases are a match to TRBD1. The ends lost 7 bases at V and 7 bases at J; junction bases unmatched: 10. The CDR3 runs 14 residues. Germline CDR1 reads LNHDA; CDR2 reads SQIVND (reference sequence).

The chain links TRBV6-1 to TRBJ2-1, with 12 bases fitting TRBD2. The J segment lost 8 bases and the V segment lost 5 bases, leaving 4 bases of the junction unmatched. CDR1 is MNHNS, CDR2 SASEGT, per germline. This CDR3 comprises 14 residues. CDR3: CASSQGLAGYEQFF. The CDR3, as DNA: TGTGCCAGCAGTCAAGGACTAGCGGGGTATGAGCAGTTCTTC.

The chain joins TRBV14 to TRBJ2-3, with 15 bases identical to TRBD2. The CDR3 totals 16 residues. V shed 5 bases, J shed 4 bases, and the junction held 4 bases outside the gene matches. Germline CDR1 is SGHDN and CDR2 is FVKESK. This CDR3 reads CASSSGLAGGPDTQYF. In DNA form, the CDR3 reads TGTGCCAGCAGCTCTGGACTAGCGGGGGGGCCAGATACGCAGTATTTT.

This clone was detected only a few times. This chain connects TRBV9 to TRBJ2-2; weak D call: TRBD2 (5 bases). The germline gives CDR1 SGDLS, CDR2 YYNGEE. V was pared by 2 bases and J by 6 bases, with 17 bases between. This CDR3 has 16 amino acids. DNA of the CDR3: TGTGCCAGCAGCGTTCTTAGCGCCAGAGCCCCCGGGGAGCTGTTTTTT. It specifies CASSVLSARAPGELFF. Together with reference TRBV9 and TRBJ2-2, the CDR3 gives the full variable domain: DSGVTQTPKHLITATGQRVTLRCSPRSGDLSVYWYQQSLDQGLQFLIQYYNGEERAKGNILERFSAQQFPDLHSELNLSSLELGDSALYFCASSVLSARAPGELFFGEGSRLTVL.

This clone was picked up one time. V is TRBV5-1 and J is TRBJ2-3; D is ambiguous. The length of the CDR3 is 14 residues. Germline V lookup: CDR1 SGHRS, CDR2 YFSETQ. V gave up 1 base and J gave up 0 bases, with 6 bases separating them. The CDR3 DNA is TGCGCCAGCAGCTTGAACCCTAGCACAGATACGCAGTATTTT. Its protein product is CASSLNPSTDTQYF. Variable domain in full (rest from reference TRBV5-1 and TRBJ2-3): KAGVTQTPRYLIKTRGQQVTLSCSPISGHRSVSWYQQTPGQGLQFLFEYFSETQRNKGNFPGRFSGRQFSNSRSEMNVSTLELGDSALYLCASSLNPSTDTQYFGPGTRLTVL.

The gene calls are TRBV5-4 and TRBJ2-7; 7 nucleotides agree with TRBD1. Germline loops: CDR1 SGHNT, CDR2 YYREEE (reference sequence). The CDR3 is 14 amino acids. V was pared by 4 bases and J by 3 bases, with 7 bases of the junction left unmatched. CDR3 sequence reads: CASSERQGLYEQYF. CDR3 in DNA: TGTGCCAGCAGCGAACGACAGGGCCTCTACGAGCAGTACTTC.

J is TRBJ2-5 and V is TRBV19; possibly TRBD1 or TRBD2 for D (6 bases each). The CDR3 is 14 residues long. Trimming took 3 bases from V and 4 from J, leaving 12 bases between them. Germline assignment: CDR1 LNHDA and CDR2 SQIVND (reference sequence). CDR3 sequence: CASSIGGPGETQYF. The CDR3 DNA is TGTGCCAGTAGTATTGGGGGGCCTGGAGAGACCCAGTACTTC. Using reference TRBV19 and TRBJ2-5 for the parts outside the CDR3, the full variable domain is DGGITQSPKYLFRKEGQNVTLSCEQNLNHDAMYWYRQDPGQGLRLIYYSQIVNDFQKGDIAEGYSVSREKKESFPLTVTSAQKNPTAFYLCASSIGGPGETQYFGPGTRLLVL.

The J gene is TRBJ1-1, the V gene TRBV5-1, with a possible D match to TRBD1 (5 bases). V dropped 4 bases and J dropped 3 bases, with 19 bases sitting between them. CDR1 and CDR2 (germline): SGHRS, YFSETQ. The CDR3 totals 16 residues. This CDR3 reads CASSLTYRLSYTEAFF. The CDR3 region has the DNA TGCGCCAGCAGCCTAACCTACAGGTTGTCTTACACTGAAGCTTTCTTT. The complete variable domain, with remaining parts taken from reference TRBV5-1 and TRBJ1-1, reads KAGVTQTPRYLIKTRGQQVTLSCSPISGHRSVSWYQQTPGQGLQFLFEYFSETQRNKGNFPGRFSGRQFSNSRSEMNVSTLELGDSALYLCASSLTYRLSYTEAFFGQGTRLTVV.